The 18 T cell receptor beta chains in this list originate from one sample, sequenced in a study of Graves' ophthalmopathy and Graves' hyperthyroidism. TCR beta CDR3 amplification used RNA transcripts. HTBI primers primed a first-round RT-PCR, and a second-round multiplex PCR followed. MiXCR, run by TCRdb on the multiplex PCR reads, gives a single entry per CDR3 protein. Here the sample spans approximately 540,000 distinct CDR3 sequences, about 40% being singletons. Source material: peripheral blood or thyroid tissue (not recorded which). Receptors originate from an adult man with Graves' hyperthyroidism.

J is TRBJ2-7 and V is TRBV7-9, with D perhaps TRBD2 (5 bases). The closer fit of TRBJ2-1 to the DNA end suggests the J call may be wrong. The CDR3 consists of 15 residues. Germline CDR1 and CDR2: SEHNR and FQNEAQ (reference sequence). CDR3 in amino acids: CASSSTRTDYNEQFF. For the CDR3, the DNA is TGTGCCAGCAGCTCGACCCGGACTGATTACAATGAGCAGTTCTTC.

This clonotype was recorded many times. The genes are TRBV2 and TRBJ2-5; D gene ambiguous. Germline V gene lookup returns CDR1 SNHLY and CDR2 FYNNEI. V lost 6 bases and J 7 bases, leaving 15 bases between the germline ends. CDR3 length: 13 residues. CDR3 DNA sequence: TGTGCCAGCAGCGTAACCACATCGGGGACCCAGTACTTC. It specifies CASSVTTSGTQYF.

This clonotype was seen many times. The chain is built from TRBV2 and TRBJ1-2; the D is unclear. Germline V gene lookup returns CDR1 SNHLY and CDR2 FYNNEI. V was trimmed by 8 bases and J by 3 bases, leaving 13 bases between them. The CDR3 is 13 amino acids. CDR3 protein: CASGRASDYGYTF. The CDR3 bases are TGTGCCAGCGGGAGGGCGTCTGACTATGGCTACACCTTC.

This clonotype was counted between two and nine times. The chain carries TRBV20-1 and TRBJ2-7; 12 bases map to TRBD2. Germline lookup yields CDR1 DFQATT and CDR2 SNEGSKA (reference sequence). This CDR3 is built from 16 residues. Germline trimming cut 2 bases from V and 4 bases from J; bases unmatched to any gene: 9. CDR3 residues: CSARSASGRAHYEQYF. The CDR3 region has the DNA TGCAGTGCTAGATCGGCTAGCGGGAGGGCCCATTACGAGCAGTACTTC.

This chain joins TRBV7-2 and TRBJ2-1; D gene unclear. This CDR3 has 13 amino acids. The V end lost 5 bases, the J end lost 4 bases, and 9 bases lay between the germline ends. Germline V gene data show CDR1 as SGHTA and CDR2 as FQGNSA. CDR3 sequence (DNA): TGTGCCAGCAGCCCATACCGGTACAATGAGCAGTTCTTC. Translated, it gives CASSPYRYNEQFF.

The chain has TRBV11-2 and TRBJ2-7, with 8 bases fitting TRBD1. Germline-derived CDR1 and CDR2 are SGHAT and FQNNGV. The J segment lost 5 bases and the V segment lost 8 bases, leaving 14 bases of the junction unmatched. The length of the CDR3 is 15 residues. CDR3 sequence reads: CASSFRGQAFDEQYF. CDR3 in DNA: TGTGCCAGCTCCTTTAGGGGACAGGCATTTGACGAGCAGTACTTC.

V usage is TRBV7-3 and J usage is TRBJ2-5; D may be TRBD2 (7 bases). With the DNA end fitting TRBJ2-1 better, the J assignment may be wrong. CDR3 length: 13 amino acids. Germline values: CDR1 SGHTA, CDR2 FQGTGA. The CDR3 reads CASSGGANVFQFF. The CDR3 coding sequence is TGTGCCAGCAGCGGGGGGGCCAATGTATTTCAGTTCTTC.

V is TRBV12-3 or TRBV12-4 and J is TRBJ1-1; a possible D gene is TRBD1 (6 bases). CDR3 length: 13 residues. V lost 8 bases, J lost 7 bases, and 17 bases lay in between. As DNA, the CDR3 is TGTGCCAGCCGTCAGGGGCGGTATAATGAAGCTTTCTTT. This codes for CASRQGRYNEAFF.

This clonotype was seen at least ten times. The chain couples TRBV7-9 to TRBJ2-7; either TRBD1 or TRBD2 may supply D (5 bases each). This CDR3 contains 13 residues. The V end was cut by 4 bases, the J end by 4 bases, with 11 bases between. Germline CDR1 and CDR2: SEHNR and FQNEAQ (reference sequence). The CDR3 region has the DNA TGTGCCAGCAGCTCAGGGAGCCGGTACGAGCAGTACTTC. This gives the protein CASSSGSRYEQYF.

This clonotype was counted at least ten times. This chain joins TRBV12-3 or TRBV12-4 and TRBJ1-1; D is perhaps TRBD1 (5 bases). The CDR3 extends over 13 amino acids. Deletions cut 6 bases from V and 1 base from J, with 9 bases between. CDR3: CASRRDGNTEAFF. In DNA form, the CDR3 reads TGTGCCAGCAGAAGGGACGGGAACACTGAAGCTTTCTTT.

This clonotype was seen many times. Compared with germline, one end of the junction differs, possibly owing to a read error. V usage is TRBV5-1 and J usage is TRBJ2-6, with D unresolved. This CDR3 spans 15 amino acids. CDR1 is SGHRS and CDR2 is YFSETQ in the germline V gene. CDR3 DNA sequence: TGTGCCAGCAGCTCCACACGCTCTGGGGCCAACGTCCTGACTTTC. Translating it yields CASSSTRSGANVLTF.

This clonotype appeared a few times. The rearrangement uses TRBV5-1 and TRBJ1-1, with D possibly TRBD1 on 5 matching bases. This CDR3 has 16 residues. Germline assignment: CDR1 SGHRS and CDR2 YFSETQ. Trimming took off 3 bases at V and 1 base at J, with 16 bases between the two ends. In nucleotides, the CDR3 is TGCGCCAGCAGCTCGGATCCCGGGACGGCGAACACTGAAGCTTTCTTT. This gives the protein CASSSDPGTANTEAFF.

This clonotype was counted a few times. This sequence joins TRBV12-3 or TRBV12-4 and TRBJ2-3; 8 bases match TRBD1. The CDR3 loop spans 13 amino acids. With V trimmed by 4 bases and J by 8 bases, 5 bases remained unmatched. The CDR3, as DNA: TGTGCCAGCAGTTGGGATACAGGGGGTACGCAGTATTTT. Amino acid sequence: CASSWDTGGTQYF.

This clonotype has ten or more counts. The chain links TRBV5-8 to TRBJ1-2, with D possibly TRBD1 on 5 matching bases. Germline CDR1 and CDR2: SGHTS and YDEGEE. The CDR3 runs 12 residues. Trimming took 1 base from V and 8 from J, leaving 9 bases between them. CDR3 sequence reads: CASSLPGSGYTF. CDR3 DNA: TGTGCCAGCAGCTTGCCAGGGAGCGGCTACACCTTC.

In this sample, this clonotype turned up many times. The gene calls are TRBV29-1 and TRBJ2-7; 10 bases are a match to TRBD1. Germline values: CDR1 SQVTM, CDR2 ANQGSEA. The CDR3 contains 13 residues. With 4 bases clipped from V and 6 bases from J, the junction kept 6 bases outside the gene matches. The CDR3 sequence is CSVVPGQGFEQYF. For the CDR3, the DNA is TGCAGCGTTGTACCGGGACAGGGGTTCGAGCAGTACTTC.

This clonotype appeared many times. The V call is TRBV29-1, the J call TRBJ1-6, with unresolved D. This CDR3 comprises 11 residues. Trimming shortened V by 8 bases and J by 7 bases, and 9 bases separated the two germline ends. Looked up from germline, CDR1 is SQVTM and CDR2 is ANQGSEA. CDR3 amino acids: CSLAPNSPLHF. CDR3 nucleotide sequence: TGCAGCTTAGCGCCGAATTCACCCCTCCACTTT.

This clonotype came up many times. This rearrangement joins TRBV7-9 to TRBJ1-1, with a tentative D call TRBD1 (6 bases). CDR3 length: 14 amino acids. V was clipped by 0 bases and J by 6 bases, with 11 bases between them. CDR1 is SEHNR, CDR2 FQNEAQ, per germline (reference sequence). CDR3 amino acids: CASSLAGGISEAFF. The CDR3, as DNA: TGTGCCAGCAGCTTAGCGGGGGGCATCTCTGAAGCTTTCTTT.

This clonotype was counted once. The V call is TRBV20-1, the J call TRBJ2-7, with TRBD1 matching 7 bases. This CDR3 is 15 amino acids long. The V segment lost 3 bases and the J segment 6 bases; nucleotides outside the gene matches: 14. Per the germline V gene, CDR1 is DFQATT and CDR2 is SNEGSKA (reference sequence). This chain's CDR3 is CSARGDDREPFEQYF. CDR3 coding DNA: TGCAGTGCTAGGGGTGACGACAGGGAACCGTTCGAGCAGTACTTC.